These 30 T cell receptor beta chains came from one sample sequenced in a study of radiotherapy plus CTLA-4 blockade in lung cancer. Generated by immunoSEQ multiplex PCR, the TCRdb table keeps only in-frame clones and is missing some. The sample records some 70,000 clones, 79% being singletons. The sequenced sample was peripheral blood, obtained from a patient treated with radiotherapy plus ipilimumab. These receptors all stem from a human donor with non-small cell lung cancer who had a complete response to radiotherapy plus ipilimumab.

Turning to this clone: Other DNA sequences within the sample encode an identical CDR3. This chain links TRBV7-9 with TRBJ1-1; D is ambiguous. V gave up 1 base and J gave up 1 base, with 4 bases separating them. The CDR3 runs to 13 residues. Looked up from germline, CDR1 is SEHNR and CDR2 is FQNEAQ (reference sequence). The CDR3, as DNA: TGTGCCAGCAGCTTAGTACAGAACACTGAAGCTTTCTTT. Translating it yields CASSLVQNTEAFF.

This clone showed up just once. The genes are TRBV30 and TRBJ1-6; D unresolved. The V and J ends lost 0 bases and 4 bases respectively, with 13 bases between them. The CDR3 extends over 16 amino acids. In germline, CDR1 is GTSNPN, CDR2 SVGIG (reference sequence). The CDR3 sequence is CAWSVRLTVYNSPLHF. For the CDR3, the DNA is TGTGCCTGGAGTGTACGGCTAACAGTGTATAATTCACCCCTCCACTTT.

The gene calls are TRBV6-4 and TRBJ2-2, with D possibly matching TRBD1 (5 bases). The ends were cut back, 4 bases at V and 5 bases at J, with 17 bases in the middle. The germline CDR1 and CDR2 sequences are MRHNA and SNTAGT. The CDR3 extends over 16 amino acids. The DNA of the CDR3 is TGTGCCAGCAGTGCCCGGCCGGCAGGGCGGACCGGGGAGCTGTTTTTT. This translates into CASSARPAGRTGELFF.

The V and J genes are TRBV5-1 and TRBJ1-4; 7 bases align to TRBD1. Germline CDR1 is SGHRS and CDR2 is YFSETQ. This CDR3 is 14 amino acids long. The junction had 6 bases not matched to a gene; V was cut back by 7 bases and J by 3 bases. The CDR3 bases are TGCGCCAGCGGGGGGGACAGCTCTAATGAAAAACTGTTTTTT. Amino acid sequence: CASGGDSSNEKLFF.

This rearrangement joins TRBV5-4 to TRBJ2-6; D uncertain. Looked up from germline, CDR1 is SGHNT and CDR2 is YYREEE (reference sequence). The V gene lost 2 bases and the J gene lost 4 bases, with 4 bases spanning the gap. This CDR3 has 13 amino acids. The CDR3 region has the DNA TGTGCCAGCAGCTTCGTCGGGGCCAACGTCCTGACTTTC. Translated, it gives CASSFVGANVLTF.

This clone was seen more than once but under ten times. The chain links TRBV6-5 to TRBJ2-7, with 8 bases that match TRBD1. In germline, CDR1 is MNHEY, CDR2 SVGAGI. The length of the CDR3 is 14 residues. With V trimmed by 4 bases and J by 3 bases, 5 bases remained unmatched. CDR3 nucleotides: TGTGCCAGCAGTTCCCCAGGGGGCGGCTACGAGCAGTACGTC. It translates to CASSSPGGGYEQYV.

This chain uses TRBV7-2 with TRBJ2-2, with 8 bases that match TRBD1. V shed 5 bases, J shed 6 bases, and the junction held 5 bases outside the gene matches. Germline V gives CDR1 SGHTA, CDR2 FQGNSA. CDR3 length equals 14 residues. For the CDR3, the DNA is TGTGCCAGCAGCCCCCTGACAGGGGCCGGGGAGCTGTTTTTT. Translation: CASSPLTGAGELFF.

The rearrangement joins TRBV11-3 to TRBJ2-3; 10 bases map to TRBD2. The germline gives CDR1 SGHNT, CDR2 YENEEA. The CDR3 sequence is 16 residues long. V lost 0 bases, J lost 3 bases, and 3 bases stayed unmatched. The CDR3 DNA is TGTGCCAGCAGCTTAGAGGCTAGCGGGAGAACAGATACGCAGTATTTT. It specifies CASSLEASGRTDTQYF.

CDR3 sequence (DNA): TGTGCCAGCAGTAAGACACAGGGGAGCAATCAGCCCCAGCATTTT. Amino acid sequence: CASSKTQGSNQPQHF. The chain combines TRBV27 with TRBJ1-5; 7 bases map to TRBD1. This CDR3 is built from 15 residues. Unmatched junction bases numbered 5, after V lost 5 bases and J lost 1 base. Germline CDR1 is MNHEY and CDR2 is SMNVEV (reference sequence).

The J gene is TRBJ2-3, the V gene TRBV30, with D possibly called TRBD1 or TRBD2 (5 bases each). V was clipped by 5 bases and J by 5 bases, with 14 bases between them. CDR1 GTSNPN and CDR2 SVGIG come from the germline V gene (reference sequence). CDR3 length: 13 amino acids. The CDR3 nucleotides read TGTGCCTGGGCCCGGGGCAGTCAAGATACGCAGTATTTT. Protein sequence: CAWARGSQDTQYF. Full variable domain (remainder filled in from reference TRBV30 and TRBJ2-3): SQTIHQWPATLVQPVGSPLSLECTVEGTSNPNLYWYRQAAGRGLQLLFYSVGIGQISSEVPQNLSASRPQDRQFILSSKKLLLSDSGFYLCAWARGSQDTQYFGPGTRLTVL.

CDR3 protein: CASSAWDRDYEQYV. CDR3 nucleotides: TGTGCCAGCAGCGCCTGGGACAGGGATTACGAGCAGTACGTC. The V call is TRBV11-3, the J call TRBJ2-7; 9 positions agree with TRBD1. Trimming at V came to 5 bases and at J to 4 bases, leaving 6 bases not matched to a gene. The length of the CDR3 is 14 residues. Germline V gene lookup returns CDR1 SGHNT and CDR2 YENEEA.

The chain uses TRBV21-1 and TRBJ2-7; TRBD1, the D gene given by the table, was not confirmed from the DNA. TRBV21-1 counts as a pseudogene. This CDR3 spans 15 amino acids. The CDR3 protein is CASSHSRTGAYEQYF. The CDR3 bases are TGTGCCAGCAGCCATTCCCGGACAGGGGCATACGAGCAGTACTTC.

This clone is a singleton in its sample. The chain recombines TRBV2 with TRBJ1-4; a possible D gene is TRBD1 (6 bases). CDR3 length: 14 amino acids. V was trimmed by 5 bases and J by 8 bases, leaving 15 bases between them. Germline CDR1 reads SNHLY; CDR2 reads FYNNEI. This chain's CDR3 is CASSTGRAGEKLFF. DNA for the CDR3: TGTGCCAGCAGTACAGGGAGGGCTGGGGAAAAACTGTTTTTT.

The rearrangement links TRBV2 to TRBJ2-1; D gene uncertain. The CDR3 is 13 amino acids. Germline loops: CDR1 SNHLY, CDR2 FYNNEI. Deletions cut 6 bases from V and 8 bases from J, with 14 bases between. The CDR3 protein is CASSLGKGDEQFF. The CDR3 DNA reads TGTGCCAGCAGCCTTGGAAAGGGCGATGAGCAGTTCTTC.

The chain combines TRBV10-1 with TRBJ2-1; 9 bases line up with TRBD2. The germline CDR1 and CDR2 sequences are WNHNN and SYGVQD (reference sequence). This CDR3 contains 14 residues. V was pared by 2 bases and J by 7 bases, with 3 bases of the junction left unmatched. This chain's CDR3 is CASSEVAGANEQFF. DNA of the CDR3: TGCGCCAGCAGTGAGGTAGCGGGAGCAAATGAGCAGTTCTTC.

J is TRBJ2-2 and V is TRBV5-1, with D tentatively TRBD1 (6 bases). CDR3 length equals 15 residues. Germline V gene data show CDR1 as SGHRS and CDR2 as YFSETQ. V dropped 3 bases and J dropped 1 base, with 10 bases sitting between them. The CDR3 sequence is CASSSLQGNTGELFF. The DNA of the CDR3 is TGCGCCAGCAGCTCCTTACAGGGGAACACCGGGGAGCTGTTTTTT.

The chain employs TRBV10-3 and TRBJ2-1; D is tentatively TRBD1 or TRBD2 (5 bases each). Germline V gene sequence: CDR1 ENHRY, CDR2 SYGVKD. This CDR3 region has 18 residues. The V gene lost 0 bases and the J gene lost 8 bases, with 23 bases spanning the gap. The CDR3 region is CAISESPLVRGAADEQFF. The CDR3 DNA follows: TGTGCCATCAGTGAGTCTCCCTTGGTGAGGGGTGCGGCCGATGAGCAGTTCTTC.

This chain connects TRBV30 to TRBJ1-4, with no clear D. V was trimmed by 4 bases and J by 4 bases, leaving 7 bases between them. The CDR3 length is 12 residues. The V gene's germline CDR1 is GTSNPN and CDR2 SVGIG (reference sequence). CDR3 sequence: CAWNGVNEKLFF. DNA for the CDR3: TGTGCCTGGAACGGGGTTAATGAAAAACTGTTTTTT.

The rearrangement uses TRBV30 and TRBJ1-1, with 11 bases fitting TRBD1. CDR1 is GTSNPN, CDR2 SVGIG, per germline (reference sequence). CDR3 length: 14 amino acids. V trimming: 3 bases; J trimming: 3 bases; junction bases outside the gene matches: 3. The CDR3 protein is CAWRGTGGDTEAFF. CDR3 nucleotide sequence: TGTGCCTGGAGGGGGACAGGGGGGGACACTGAAGCTTTCTTT.

V gene TRBV6-5 combines with J gene TRBJ1-5, with 7 bases fitting TRBD1. In germline, CDR1 is MNHEY, CDR2 SVGAGI. The trim removed 0 bases at V and 6 bases at J, leaving 2 bases unmatched. The CDR3 loop spans 14 amino acids. The CDR3 DNA follows: TGTGCCAGCAGTTACTCTACAGGGGCTCAGCCCCAGCATTTT. Encoded protein: CASSYSTGAQPQHF.

This chain connects TRBV9 to TRBJ1-2; no clear D. The germline gives CDR1 SGDLS, CDR2 YYNGEE. V lost 3 bases to trimming and J lost 4 bases, with 7 bases between them. There are 12 residues in the CDR3. The CDR3 sequence is CASSDGSYGYTF. In DNA form, the CDR3 reads TGTGCCAGCAGCGATGGTAGCTATGGCTACACCTTC.

This chain connects TRBV5-1 to TRBJ1-1; possibly TRBD1 for D (6 bases). The CDR3 totals 14 residues. CDR1 and CDR2 (germline): SGHRS, YFSETQ. V was clipped by 5 bases and J by 7 bases, with 18 bases between them. CDR3 protein: CASRGGGQVSEAFF. The CDR3 region has the DNA TGCGCCAGCAGGGGAGGGGGGCAAGTTAGTGAAGCTTTCTTT.

V and J are TRBV7-8 and TRBJ2-1; 8 bases are a match to TRBD2. The junction had 8 bases not matched to a gene; V was cut back by 6 bases and J by 4 bases. The CDR3 loop spans 15 amino acids. Germline-derived CDR1 and CDR2 are SGHVS and FQNEAQ. This CDR3 is CASRSGTREYNEQFF. In DNA form, the CDR3 reads TGTGCCAGCAGATCCGGGACTAGAGAATACAATGAGCAGTTCTTC.

The CDR3 here is CASCRVGGTDTQYF. For the CDR3, the DNA is TGTGCCAGCTGCCGCGTGGGGGGCACAGATACGCAGTATTTT. The V and J genes are TRBV11-2 and TRBJ2-3; perhaps D is TRBD1 or TRBD2 (5 bases each). This CDR3 comprises 14 residues. Trimming took off 8 bases at V and 1 base at J, with 13 bases between the two ends. Germline loops: CDR1 SGHAT, CDR2 FQNNGV.

Of note for this clone: The identical CDR3 is also encoded by other nucleotide sequences in the sample. CDR3 coding DNA: TGTGCCAGCAGTCCTGGGACGGACTACAATGAGCAGTTCTTC. This sequence encodes CASSPGTDYNEQFF. The chain joins TRBV5-4 to TRBJ2-1; D could derive from TRBD1 or TRBD2 (5 bases each). V lost 5 bases to trimming and J lost 3 bases, with 12 bases between them. CDR3 length: 14 residues. The germline V gene has CDR1 SGHNT and CDR2 YYREEE (reference sequence). Complete variable domain (other parts from reference TRBV5-4 and TRBJ2-1): ETGVTQSPTHLIKTRGQQVTLRCSSQSGHNTVSWYQQALGQGPQFIFQYYREEENGRGNFPPRFSGLQFPNYSSELNVNALELDDSALYLCASSPGTDYNEQFFGPGTRLTVL.

This clone was detected only once. The chain joins TRBV12-5 to TRBJ2-5, with 9 bases aligning to TRBD2. CDR1 LGHNT and CDR2 FRNRAP come from the germline V gene. The CDR3 is 16 amino acids. The J segment lost 2 bases and the V segment lost 5 bases, leaving 9 bases of the junction unmatched. This chain's CDR3 is CASGTSGSGRQETQYF. Here the CDR3 DNA reads TGTGCTAGTGGTACCTCGGGTAGCGGGAGACAAGAGACCCAGTACTTC.

The chain joins TRBV2 to TRBJ2-3; 8 positions agree with TRBD2. This CDR3 has 16 residues. The ends lost 8 bases at V and 3 bases at J; junction bases unmatched: 13. The V gene's germline CDR1 is SNHLY and CDR2 FYNNEI. CDR3 amino acids: CASWPKVAGFTDTQYF. The DNA for the CDR3 is TGTGCCAGCTGGCCGAAAGTAGCGGGATTTACAGATACGCAGTATTTT.

V gene TRBV30 combines with J gene TRBJ1-1; D is possibly TRBD1 (5 bases). The length of the CDR3 is 13 residues. The germline V and J ends were trimmed by 5 bases and 3 bases, with 13 bases remaining between them. Germline values: CDR1 GTSNPN, CDR2 SVGIG (reference sequence). CDR3 in amino acids: CAWSDGTYTEAFF. CDR3 coding DNA: TGTGCCTGGTCTGACGGGACCTACACTGAAGCTTTCTTT.

This chain links TRBV14 with TRBJ1-3, with D possibly TRBD1 on 6 matching bases. This CDR3 is built from 15 residues. CDR1 and CDR2 (germline): SGHDN, FVKESK. V was shortened by 0 bases and J by 2 bases, with 8 bases between the two germline ends. The CDR3 protein is CASSQDGGPGNTIYF. In DNA form, the CDR3 reads TGTGCCAGCAGCCAAGACGGGGGGCCTGGAAACACCATATATTTT.

This CDR3 is CAWSVGSGAYNEQFF. The DNA of the CDR3 is TGTGCCTGGAGTGTCGGTAGCGGGGCCTACAATGAGCAGTTCTTC. The chain is built from TRBV30 and TRBJ2-1; 8 positions match TRBD2. Germline V lookup: CDR1 GTSNPN, CDR2 SVGIG (reference sequence). With V trimmed by 0 bases and J by 2 bases, 3 bases remained unmatched. The length of the CDR3 is 15 residues.